A selection of T cell receptor beta chains follows, all from one sample in a study of identical twins. Via MiXCR, TCRdb re-called the 5' RACE reads, giving one row per CDR3 protein. This sample yields hundreds of thousands of distinct CDR3 sequences, of which 15% to 20% are seen a single time; around 13% belongs to the top ten. This sample also belongs to another study, concerning T cells expressing NK-cell markers.

The sequencing sample was made of PBMCs. The receptors come from a young woman in good health. The CDR3 runs from the conserved cysteine through the conserved F or W. Each record gives: D gene, V gene, clone size, J gene, CDR3 length, CDR3 protein, CDR3 DNA. The D gene is left open where the match is weak. Expanded clones get a size class; other rows say once, few or many, or leave the size out.

TRBD1	TRBV27	many	TRBJ1-2	16	CASSVIRTGANYGYTF	TGTGCCAGCAGTGTCATCAGGACAGGGGCTAACTATGGCTACACCTTC
TRBD2	TRBV6-2/TRBV6-3	-	TRBJ2-5	15	CASRRTSGSGPTQYF	TGTGCCAGCAGGAGGACTAGCGGGAGCGGTCCGACCCAGTACTTC
TRBD2	TRBV5-1	few	TRBJ2-3	14	CASSRGGNTDTQYF	TGCGCCAGCAGCCGGGGGGGCAACACAGATACGCAGTATTTT
-	TRBV12-3/TRBV12-4	many	TRBJ1-5	13	CASSNRGNQPQHF	TGTGCCAGCAGTAACCGAGGCAATCAGCCCCAGCATTTT
TRBD1	TRBV5-1	-	TRBJ2-7	16	CASSLLRDSDSYEQYF	TGCGCCAGCAGCTTACTCCGGGACAGTGACTCCTACGAGCAGTACTTC
-	TRBV27	few	TRBJ2-7	15	CASRNSLGGLYEQYF	TGTGCCAGCAGAAACTCATTGGGAGGTCTTTACGAGCAGTACTTC
-	TRBV9	few	TRBJ2-3	13	CASSPQWPDTQYF	TGTGCCAGCAGCCCTCAGTGGCCAGATACGCAGTATTTT
TRBD2	TRBV4-1	few	TRBJ2-3	15	CASSQVGGATDTQYF	TGCGCCAGCAGCCAAGTCGGGGGGGCAACAGATACGCAGTATTTT
TRBD2	TRBV7-2	-	TRBJ2-1	15	CASTPPSAGAGEQFF	TGTGCCAGCACCCCCCCATCGGCGGGAGCGGGTGAGCAGTTCTTC
TRBD1	TRBV20-1	-	TRBJ2-1	11	CSGDGYRGQFF	TGCAGTGGGGACGGTTACAGGGGGCAGTTCTTC
TRBD1	TRBV10-3	few	TRBJ1-2	14	CAISTGGTNYGYTF	TGTGCCATCAGTACAGGGGGAACCAACTATGGCTACACCTTC
-	TRBV12-3/TRBV12-4	many	TRBJ1-1	14	CASSLRTANTEAFF	TGTGCCAGCAGTTTAAGGACAGCAAACACTGAAGCTTTCTTT
-	TRBV12-3/TRBV12-4	many	TRBJ1-4	15	CASRVSGGGREKLFF	TGTGCCAGCAGAGTTTCGGGAGGAGGACGCGAAAAACTGTTTTTT
-	TRBV12-3/TRBV12-4	many	TRBJ1-2	15	CASSTAEWLASGYTF	TGTGCCAGCAGCACAGCCGAATGGCTGGCGTCCGGCTACACCTTC
TRBD2	TRBV6-2/TRBV6-3	few	TRBJ2-3	16	CASRFSGRPVTDTQYF	TGTGCCAGCAGATTTAGCGGGAGGCCCGTCACAGATACGCAGTATTTT
TRBD2	TRBV5-1	few	TRBJ2-1	15	CASSLGGSGRIEQFF	TGCGCCAGCAGCTTGGGGGGTAGCGGGAGGATTGAGCAGTTCTTC
TRBD2	TRBV6-2/TRBV6-3	few	TRBJ2-5	14	CASRGLASQETQYF	TGTGCCAGCAGGGGACTAGCGTCCCAAGAGACCCAGTACTTC